The clone carrying this T cell receptor (beta chain) was detected ten times or more. The study excluded patients with uncontrolled infection, other autoimmune disease, pregnancy or lactation. This entry belongs to a study of T cells in Graves' hyperthyroidism and ophthalmopathy. The length of the CDR3 is 16 residues. Germline-derived CDR1 and CDR2 are MNHEY and SMNVEV (reference sequence). Trimming removed 5 bases from V and 6 bases from J; junction bases left unmatched: 10. TCR beta CDR3 regions were amplified from RNA. HTBI primers were the set used in a first-round RT-PCR of the TCR CDR3. TCRdb re-derived calls from the multiplex PCR reads in MiXCR, one entry per CDR3 protein. This sample has about 700,000 distinct CDR3 sequences, with about 14% found just once.

The rearrangement links TRBV27 to TRBJ2-7; TRBD2 matches 13 bases. This TCR was recovered from a woman aged 18-30 years with Graves' hyperthyroidism. The sequenced sample was blood. CDR3 loop: CASSMGTSGVRGEQYF. DNA of the CDR3: TGTGCCAGCAGTATGGGGACTAGCGGGGTCAGAGGCGAGCAGTACTTC.